The clone carrying this TCR beta chain appeared once. The data originate from a study of blood T cell repertoires in COVID-19. Study overall: There were acute and convalescent COVID-19 samples, and they came from the United States, Italy and Spain.

Methods used by the authors: Nucleated cell number was recorded as an estimate derived from reference gene primer amplification. Here immunoSEQ multiplex PCR was the method, and the copy in TCRdb shows in-frame clones only, minus some. V and J calls and clone size are copied from that table; D and trimming were computed from the DNA. The table includes around 300,000 clones, around 91% detected once. Germline CDR1 KGHDR, CDR2 SFDVKD. The CDR3 runs 14 residues. Trimming removed 3 bases at V and 4 bases at J, with 10 bases between. The Seattle patients, enrolled during active infection, were followed longitudinally.

This TCR came from a woman aged 40 to 50 with COVID-19, enrolled during active disease. Sequencing input: peripheral blood. The chain couples TRBV24-1 to TRBJ2-3; a weak D match, TRBD2 (6 bases). CDR3 region: CATSDRRLADTQYF. CDR3 DNA sequence: TGTGCCACCAGTGATCGCAGACTAGCAGATACGCAGTATTTT.